This TCR beta chain is drawn from a study of identical twins. Study findings and constraints: Fewer insertions marked abundant cord blood beta clonotypes; young adult naive trended weakly, memory not at all.

This clonotype was seen a few times. Antigen specificity is unknown. Carrying unique molecular identifiers, the cDNA also gained a universal primer site through template switching. MiXCR, run by TCRdb on the 5' RACE reads, gives a single entry per CDR3 protein. Here the sample spans more than 400,000 distinct CDR3 sequences, about 16% being singletons. The CDR3 loop spans 15 amino acids. Germline-derived CDR1 and CDR2 are KGHDR and SFDVKD. V was shortened by 3 bases and J by 4 bases, with 14 bases between the two germline ends. This same sample was also taken into another study, of yellow fever vaccine responses in identical twins. That work adds: Vaccine-induced T cell responses in twins were reportedly observed to appear partly convergent, partly personalized.

This rearrangement joins TRBV24-1 to TRBJ2-5, with D maybe TRBD2 (5 bases). Sequenced material: CD4+ T cells sorted from blood. This receptor was identified in a woman between 18 and 29 years old in good health. The CDR3 bases are TGTGCCACCAGTGATCCAAAAACTAGTCTAGAGACCCAGTACTTC. Translation: CATSDPKTSLETQYF.